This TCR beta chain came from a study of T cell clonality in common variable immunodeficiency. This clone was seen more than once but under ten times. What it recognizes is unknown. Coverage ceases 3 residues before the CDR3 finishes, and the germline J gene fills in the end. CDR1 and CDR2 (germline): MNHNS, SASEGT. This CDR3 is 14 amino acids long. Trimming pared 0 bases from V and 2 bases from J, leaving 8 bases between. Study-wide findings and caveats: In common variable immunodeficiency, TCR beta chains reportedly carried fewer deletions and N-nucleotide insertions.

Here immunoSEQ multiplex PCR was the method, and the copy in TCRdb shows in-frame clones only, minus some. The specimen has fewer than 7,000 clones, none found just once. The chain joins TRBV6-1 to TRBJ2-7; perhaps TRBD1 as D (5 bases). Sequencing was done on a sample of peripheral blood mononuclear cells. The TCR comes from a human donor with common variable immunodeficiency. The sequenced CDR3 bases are TGTGCCAGCAGTGAAGCGCAAGGGGCCTACGAG. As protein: CASSEAQGAYE. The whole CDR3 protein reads CASSEAQGAYEQYF.